This TCR beta chain was sequenced during a study of blood T cell repertoires in COVID-19. Germline loops: CDR1 SGHRS, CDR2 YFSETQ. V lost 0 bases, J lost 8 bases, and 6 bases stayed unmatched. This CDR3 comprises 15 residues. Produced via immunoSEQ multiplex PCR; TCRdb's table is partial and in-frame only. The sample has more than 200,000 clones, 88% seen once; the top ten hold approximately 1.7%. Sequenced sample: peripheral blood. The chain recombines TRBV5-1 with TRBJ1-5, with 9 bases aligning to TRBD1. The sequence was collected from a man aged 65-85 years with acute or convalescent COVID-19. The CDR3 DNA sequence: TGCGCCAGCAGCTTGGGGGACAGGGAGGGTGAGCCCCAGCATTTT. Translation: CASSLGDREGEPQHF.